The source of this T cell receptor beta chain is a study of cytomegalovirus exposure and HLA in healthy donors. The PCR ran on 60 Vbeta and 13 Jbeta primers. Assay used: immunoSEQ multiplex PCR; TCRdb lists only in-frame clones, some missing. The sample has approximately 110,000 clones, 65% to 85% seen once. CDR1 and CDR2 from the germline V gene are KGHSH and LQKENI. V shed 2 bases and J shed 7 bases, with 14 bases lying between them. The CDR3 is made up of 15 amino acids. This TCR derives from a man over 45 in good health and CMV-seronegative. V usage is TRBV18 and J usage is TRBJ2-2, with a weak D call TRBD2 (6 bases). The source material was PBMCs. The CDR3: CASSPTSLGFGELFF. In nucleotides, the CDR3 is TGTGCCAGCTCACCAACTAGCTTAGGATTCGGGGAGCTGTTTTTT.